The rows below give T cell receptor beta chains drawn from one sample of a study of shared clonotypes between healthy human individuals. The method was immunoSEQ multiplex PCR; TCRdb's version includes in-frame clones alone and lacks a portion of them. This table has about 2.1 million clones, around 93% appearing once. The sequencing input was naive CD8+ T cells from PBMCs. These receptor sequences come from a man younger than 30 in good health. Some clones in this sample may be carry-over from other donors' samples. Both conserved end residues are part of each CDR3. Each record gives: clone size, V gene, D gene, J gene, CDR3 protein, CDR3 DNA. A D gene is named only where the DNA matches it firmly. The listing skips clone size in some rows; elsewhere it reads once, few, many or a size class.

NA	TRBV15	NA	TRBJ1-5	CATSRVHNGNQPQHF	TGTGCCACCAGCAGAGTTCATAACGGGAATCAGCCCCAGCATTTT
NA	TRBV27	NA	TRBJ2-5	CASSFYGGFGETQYF	TGTGCCAGCAGTTTTTATGGGGGCTTCGGAGAGACCCAGTACTTC
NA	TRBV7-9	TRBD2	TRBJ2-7	CASSPRLAGFYEQYF	TGTGCCAGCAGCCCCAGACTAGCGGGATTCTACGAGCAGTACTTC
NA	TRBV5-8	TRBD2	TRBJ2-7	CASSLATSGRPYEQYF	TGTGCCAGCAGCTTGGCGACTAGCGGGAGACCCTACGAGCAGTACTTC
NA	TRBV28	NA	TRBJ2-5	CATLEPYQETQYF	TGTGCCACCCTCGAACCGTACCAAGAGACCCAGTACTTC
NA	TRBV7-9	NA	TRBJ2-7	CASSASASALAYEQYF	TGTGCCAGCAGCGCTTCCGCTAGCGCGTTAGCCTACGAGCAGTACTTC
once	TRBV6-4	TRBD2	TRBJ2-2	CASRTSGSGELFF	TGTGCCAGCAGAACTAGCGGGAGCGGGGAGCTGTTTTTT
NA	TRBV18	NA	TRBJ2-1	CASSRPPPGGLVDEQFF	TGTGCCAGCTCACGACCCCCCCCGGGCGGGTTAGTCGATGAGCAGTTCTTC
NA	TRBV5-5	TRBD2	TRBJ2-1	CASSGTGTSYNEQFF	TGTGCCAGCAGCGGCACCGGGACTAGTTACAATGAGCAGTTCTTC
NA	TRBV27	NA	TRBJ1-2	CASSLSGGRSGYTF	TGTGCCAGCAGTTTATCGGGGGGAAGGAGTGGCTACACCTTC
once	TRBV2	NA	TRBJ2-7	CASSEAHPQGYYEQYF	TGTGCCAGCAGTGAAGCGCATCCCCAGGGGTACTACGAGCAGTACTTC
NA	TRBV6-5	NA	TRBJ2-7	CASNLGPGYEQYF	TGTGCCAGCAATTTAGGTCCGGGATACGAGCAGTACTTC
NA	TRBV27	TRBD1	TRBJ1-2	CASSLSSGQGIYGYTF	TGTGCCAGCAGTTTATCTTCGGGACAGGGTATTTATGGCTACACCTTC
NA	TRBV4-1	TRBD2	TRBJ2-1	CASSQVREGPYNEQFF	TGCGCCAGCAGCCAAGTTCGGGAGGGACCTTACAATGAGCAGTTCTTC
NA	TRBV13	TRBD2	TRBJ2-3	CASSSRSPTTSGRAPDTQYF	TGTGCCAGCAGCTCCCGTAGCCCTACCACTAGCGGGAGGGCCCCAGATACGCAGTATTTT
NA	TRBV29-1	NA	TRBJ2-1	CSVGFLGSSYNEQFF	TGCAGCGTTGGGTTTTTAGGGTCCTCCTACAATGAGCAGTTCTTC
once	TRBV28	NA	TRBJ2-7	CASSWRTVTYEQYF	TGTGCCAGCAGTTGGAGGACGGTGACCTACGAGCAGTACTTC
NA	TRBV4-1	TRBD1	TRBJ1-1	CASSQPGDRGKTEAFF	TGCGCCAGCAGCCAACCCGGGGACAGGGGAAAAACTGAAGCTTTCTTT
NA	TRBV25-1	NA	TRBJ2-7	CASSDRYQPRQYF	TGTGCCAGCAGTGACCGCTATCAACCTAGGCAGTACTTC
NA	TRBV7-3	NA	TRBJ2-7	CASSIAGGEQYF	TGTGCCAGCAGCATCGCCGGGGGCGAGCAGTACTTC
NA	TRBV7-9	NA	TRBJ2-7	CASSFPGTYEQYF	TGTGCCAGCAGCTTCCCGGGCACCTACGAGCAGTACTTC
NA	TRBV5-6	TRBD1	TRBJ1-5	CASSLGGTGGPQPQHF	TGTGCCAGCAGCTTGGGCGGGACAGGGGGCCCTCAGCCCCAGCATTTT
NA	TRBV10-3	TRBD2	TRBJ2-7	CAIRTSGRGEQYF	TGTGCCATCAGAACTAGCGGGAGAGGCGAGCAGTACTTC
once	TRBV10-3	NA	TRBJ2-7	CAISIVTGASYEQYF	TGTGCCATCAGCATCGTGACAGGAGCATCCTACGAGCAGTACTTC